The 14 T cell receptor beta chains below were found in one sample sequenced in a study of blood T cell repertoires in COVID-19. Some clones are missing from TCRdb's copy, which holds only in-frame ones; the method was immunoSEQ multiplex PCR. Among 220,000 or so clones listed, 89% were seen once. The specimen sequenced was peripheral blood. Receptors originate from a man in his 60s who had recovered from COVID-19.

The rearrangement joins TRBV7-6 to TRBJ2-7; 9 bases are shared with TRBD1. V lost 5 bases, J lost 3 bases, and 11 bases stayed unmatched. The CDR3 is made up of 16 amino acids. Germline V gene lookup returns CDR1 SGHVS and CDR2 FNYEAQ. This CDR3 is CASSHGIGTGSYEQYF. CDR3 bases: TGTGCCAGCAGCCATGGAATAGGGACAGGGAGCTACGAGCAGTACTTC.

This clone was detected only once. V is TRBV27 and J is TRBJ2-7, with a weak D call TRBD1 (6 bases). The germline CDR1 and CDR2 sequences are MNHEY and SMNVEV (reference sequence). The V end was cut by 5 bases, the J end by 6 bases, with 23 bases between. CDR3 length equals 16 residues. CDR3 sequence: CASSIGQPERLREQYF. CDR3 bases: TGTGCCAGCAGTATCGGACAGCCCGAGCGCCTTCGCGAGCAGTACTTC.

The chain couples TRBV7-3 to TRBJ2-3, with 7 bases aligning to TRBD1. Trimming removed 5 bases from V and 4 bases from J; junction bases left unmatched: 6. The CDR3 is 14 amino acids. Germline CDR1 reads SGHTA; CDR2 reads FQGTGA. This CDR3 reads CASSQGVGADTQYF. In DNA form, the CDR3 reads TGTGCCAGCAGCCAGGGGGTTGGTGCAGATACGCAGTATTTT.

This clone was counted between two and nine times. At the DNA level, this CDR3 is encoded by other sequences in the same sample as well. This chain joins TRBV11-3 and TRBJ2-3; 7 bases are shared with TRBD1. The trim removed 2 bases at V and 1 base at J, leaving 3 bases unmatched. Germline assignment: CDR1 SGHNT and CDR2 YENEEA. The CDR3 consists of 15 residues. The CDR3 DNA sequence: TGTGCCAGCAGCTTACGCCAGGGGGGCACAGATACGCAGTATTTT. Its translation is CASSLRQGGTDTQYF. Based on the CDR3 plus reference TRBV11-3 and TRBJ2-3, the full variable domain is EAGVVQSPRYKIIEKKQPVAFWCNPISGHNTLYWYLQNLGQGPELLIRYENEEAVDDSQLPKDRFSAERLKGVDSTLKIQPAELGDSAVYLCASSLRQGGTDTQYFGPGTRLTVL.

This chain joins TRBV5-4 and TRBJ2-5; 9 positions agree with TRBD2. Germline CDR1 reads SGHNT; CDR2 reads YYREEE (reference sequence). The junction had 5 bases not matched to a gene; V was cut back by 2 bases and J by 0 bases. CDR3 length: 16 amino acids. CDR3 DNA: TGTGCCAGCAGCTTCAGGAGCGGGGGGAACCAAGAGACCCAGTACTTC. Residues: CASSFRSGGNQETQYF.

This chain connects TRBV21-1 to TRBJ2-5; the D call TRBD1 from the table was never checked on the DNA. TRBV21-1 is shown as a pseudogene. The CDR3 loop spans 12 amino acids. The DNA for the CDR3 is TGTGCCAGCAGTGACAGCCAAGAGACCCAGTACTTC. This gives the protein CASSDSQETQYF.

This chain links TRBV6-5 with TRBJ1-3, with D maybe TRBD1 (6 bases). Germline V gene sequence: CDR1 MNHEY, CDR2 SVGAGI. The CDR3 spans 15 residues. V lost 6 bases to trimming and J lost 0 bases, with 12 bases between them. CDR3 region: CASRSRQVSGNTIYF. The DNA of the CDR3 is TGTGCCAGCAGAAGCCGACAGGTCTCTGGAAACACCATATATTTT.

The V and J genes are TRBV9 and TRBJ2-5; 8 bases are a match to TRBD1. The germline V gene encodes CDR1 SGDLS and CDR2 YYNGEE. J was trimmed by 2 bases and V by 2 bases; bases with no gene match: 2. The CDR3 contains 14 residues. The CDR3 DNA is TGTGCCAGCAGCGTCGACAGGGGACAAGAGACCCAGTACTTC. It encodes CASSVDRGQETQYF.

The V call is TRBV7-2, the J call TRBJ2-7, with TRBD1 matching 7 bases. There are 11 residues in the CDR3. The J segment lost 7 bases and the V segment lost 5 bases, leaving 2 bases of the junction unmatched. CDR1 and CDR2 (germline): SGHTA, FQGNSA. The CDR3 protein is CASSVTGEQYF. DNA for the CDR3: TGTGCCAGCAGCGTGACAGGGGAGCAGTACTTC.

The gene calls are TRBV5-1 and TRBJ1-4, with D unresolved. The germline CDR1 and CDR2 sequences are SGHRS and YFSETQ. This CDR3 region has 14 residues. Trimming removed 2 bases at V and 5 bases at J, with 10 bases between. CDR3 sequence reads: CASSFSTRNEKLFF. Written as DNA, the CDR3 is TGCGCCAGCAGCTTCTCGACTAGGAATGAAAAACTGTTTTTT.

The chain combines TRBV19 with TRBJ2-7; D is undetermined. This CDR3 spans 14 amino acids. V lost 4 bases to trimming and J lost 3 bases, with 13 bases between them. Germline loops: CDR1 LNHDA, CDR2 SQIVND (reference sequence). CDR3 nucleotides: TGTGCCAGTAGTACCCAGGCCCTGAGCTACGAGCAGTACTTC. It specifies CASSTQALSYEQYF.

The chain joins TRBV19 to TRBJ2-1; 9 nucleotides align to TRBD2. V shed 3 bases, J shed 14 bases, and the junction held 8 bases outside the gene matches. This CDR3 is built from 13 residues. Germline CDR1 reads LNHDA; CDR2 reads SQIVND (reference sequence). CDR3 DNA sequence: TGTGCCAGTAGTATGCAGCGGGAGGACCGAAAGTTCTTC. The encoded protein is CASSMQREDRKFF.

CDR3 bases: TGTGCCAGCAGCAGAGCCGGGACTAGCGGGATGGACGGGGAGCTGTTTTTT. Translated, it gives CASSRAGTSGMDGELFF. V and J are TRBV7-3 and TRBJ2-2, with 13 bases aligning to TRBD2. This CDR3 is 17 amino acids long. Germline V CDR1 and CDR2: SGHTA, FQGTGA. V lost 5 bases to trimming and J lost 7 bases; unmatched junction nucleotides: 10.

The V gene is TRBV10-2, the J gene TRBJ2-3; 7 nucleotides line up with TRBD2. The V and J ends lost 6 bases and 0 bases, in that order; junction bases with no gene match: 6. The CDR3 sequence is 15 residues long. Germline CDR1 is WSHSY and CDR2 is SAAADI. The CDR3 spells CASRLATLSTDTQYF. The CDR3 DNA reads TGCGCCAGCAGACTAGCGACCCTGAGCACAGATACGCAGTATTTT.